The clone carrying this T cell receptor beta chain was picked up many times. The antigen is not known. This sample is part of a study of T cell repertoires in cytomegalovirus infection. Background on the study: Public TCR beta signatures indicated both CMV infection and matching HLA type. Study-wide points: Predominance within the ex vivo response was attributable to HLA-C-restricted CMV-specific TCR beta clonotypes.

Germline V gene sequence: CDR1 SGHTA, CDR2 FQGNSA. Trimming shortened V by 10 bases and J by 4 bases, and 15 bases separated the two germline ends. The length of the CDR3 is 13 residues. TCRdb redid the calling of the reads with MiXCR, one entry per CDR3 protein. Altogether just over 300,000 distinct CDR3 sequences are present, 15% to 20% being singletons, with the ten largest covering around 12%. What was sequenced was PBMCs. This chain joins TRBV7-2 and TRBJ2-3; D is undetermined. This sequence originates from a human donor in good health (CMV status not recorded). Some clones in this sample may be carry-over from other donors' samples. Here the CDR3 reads CATAGVLSDTQYF. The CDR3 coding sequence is TGTGCCACCGCAGGCGTGCTATCAGATACGCAGTATTTT.